This entry lists 14 T cell receptor beta chains sequenced from one sample in a study of early T cells in non-severe SARS-CoV-2 infection (dated by TCRdb to the early 2020s). Receptor libraries were prepared by 5' RACE. Sequencing was performed on a NextSeq 500. TCRdb reran the public reads through fastp at Q25 and MiXCR, keeping productive beta chains. Every entry covers one CDR3 protein and lists the most common genes and DNA from its rows. For this sample the table gives 30,000 to 45,000 distinct CDR3 sequences, of which less than 7% were detected only once. The ten largest clones add up to about 4.7% of the sample. The specimen was whole blood, collected at baseline. The receptors stem from an adult who was a healthcare worker with PCR-confirmed SARS-CoV-2 infection or an uninfected control (not recorded which).

This clonotype came up many times. The J gene is TRBJ1-2, the V gene TRBV27; D gene unclear. The CDR3 runs to 16 residues. The germline CDR1 and CDR2 sequences are MNHEY and SMNVEV (reference sequence). Trimming stripped 4 bases from V and 1 base from J, with 16 bases between. CDR3 sequence: CASSYAPGPVNYGYTF. The CDR3 bases are TGTGCCAGCAGTTATGCCCCAGGACCGGTTAACTATGGCTACACCTTC.

This clonotype was recorded at least ten times. This chain connects TRBV10-3 to TRBJ1-5; D perhaps matches TRBD1 (5 bases). V was shortened by 3 bases and J by 2 bases, with 8 bases between the two germline ends. This CDR3 is 14 amino acids long. Per germline, CDR1 ENHRY and CDR2 SYGVKD. The CDR3, as DNA: TGTGCCATCAGTGATAAGACAGGCAATCAGCCCCAGCATTTT. This encodes CAISDKTGNQPQHF.

This clonotype was seen at least ten times. The rearrangement joins TRBV15 to TRBJ2-1; D is undetermined. The length of the CDR3 is 13 residues. Germline V gives CDR1 LNHNV, CDR2 YYDKDF (reference sequence). V was cut by 0 bases and J by 8 bases, with 8 bases left in between. The CDR3 coding sequence is TGTGCCACCAGCAGAGATAATGGGTATGAGCAGTTCTTC. This gives the protein CATSRDNGYEQFF.

This clonotype was counted a few times. The chain couples TRBV7-2 to TRBJ2-3; D is unresolved. CDR3 length: 13 amino acids. The V gene's germline CDR1 is SGHTA and CDR2 FQGNSA. V lost 1 base and J 5 bases, leaving 7 bases between the germline ends. The CDR3 is CASSLGVVDTQYF. The DNA of the CDR3 is TGTGCCAGCAGCTTAGGGGTGGTAGATACGCAGTATTTT.

The CDR3 DNA sequence: TGTGCCAGCAGCTCCAATTCCGGGCCCAACGTACAGTACTTC. Protein sequence: CASSSNSGPNVQYF. The chain is built from TRBV6-5 and TRBJ2-5; D is ambiguous. This CDR3 has 14 residues. Germline CDR1 is MNHEY and CDR2 is SVGAGI. Trimming shortened V by 6 bases and J by 11 bases, and 22 bases separated the two germline ends.

In its sample, this clonotype was seen a few times. CDR3 protein: CASSSDGPTGELFF. DNA of the CDR3: TGTGCCAGCAGCAGCGATGGGCCCACCGGGGAGCTGTTTTTT. The rearrangement joins TRBV9 to TRBJ2-2; unclear D gene. The CDR3 runs to 14 residues. V lost 4 bases and J lost 4, with 11 bases in between. The germline CDR1 and CDR2 sequences are SGDLS and YYNGEE.

This clonotype was found a few times. The chain has TRBV4-2 and TRBJ2-1; D remains ambiguous. V was clipped by 3 bases and J by 5 bases, with 5 bases between them. This CDR3 has 12 amino acids. Germline V gives CDR1 LGHNA, CDR2 YNFKEQ. In DNA, the CDR3 is TGTGCCAGCAGCCACGGTGACAATGAGCAGTTCTTC. Amino acids: CASSHGDNEQFF.

V usage is TRBV3-1 and J usage is TRBJ1-6, with a tentative D call TRBD1 (6 bases). There are 15 residues in the CDR3. Germline loops: CDR1 LGHDT, CDR2 YNNKEL (reference sequence). Trimming removed 3 bases from V and 3 bases from J, with 9 bases in between. The CDR3 DNA sequence: TGTGCCAGCAGCCATTCGGACAGCTATAATTCACCCCTCCACTTT. It specifies CASSHSDSYNSPLHF.

This CDR3 is CASSMGRSYEQYF. The DNA for the CDR3 is TGTGCCAGTAGTATGGGGCGGTCCTACGAGCAGTACTTC. The V gene is TRBV19, the J gene TRBJ2-7; a weak D match, TRBD1 (5 bases). The CDR3 extends over 13 amino acids. Germline V CDR1 and CDR2: LNHDA, SQIVND (reference sequence). V was clipped by 3 bases and J by 1 base, with 7 bases between them.

The table lists this clonotype with many counts. The gene calls are TRBV12-3 or TRBV12-4 and TRBJ2-5; the D gene is possibly TRBD2 (6 bases). The CDR3 is made up of 16 amino acids. With 4 bases removed from V and 1 base from J, the gap between germline ends came to 16 bases. CDR3 bases: TGTGCCAGCAGTTGGGCCCCAGGGCGGGGCCAAGAGACCCAGTACTTC. Protein sequence: CASSWAPGRGQETQYF.

This clonotype has at least ten counts. The chain uses TRBV7-2 and TRBJ2-7; a weak D match, TRBD2 (5 bases). V was shortened by 5 bases and J by 0 bases, with 17 bases between the two germline ends. CDR1 is SGHTA and CDR2 is FQGNSA in the germline V gene. The CDR3 is 16 amino acids. The CDR3 loop is CASSPNSGMSSYEQYF. The CDR3 DNA reads as TGTGCCAGCAGCCCTAACAGCGGAATGAGCTCCTACGAGCAGTACTTC.

This clonotype was counted at least ten times. This chain uses TRBV6-1 with TRBJ2-3; D gene ambiguous. V was pared by 3 bases and J by 4 bases, with 8 bases between. This CDR3 region has 13 residues. Per the germline V gene, CDR1 is MNHNS and CDR2 is SASEGT. The CDR3 sequence: CASSDGFPDTQYF. The DNA of the CDR3 is TGTGCCAGCAGTGACGGATTCCCAGATACGCAGTATTTT.

Many counts were recorded for this clonotype. The gene calls are TRBV20-1 and TRBJ2-1, with 7 bases fitting TRBD2. This CDR3 has 16 residues. Germline assignment: CDR1 DFQATT and CDR2 SNEGSKA (reference sequence). V gave up 3 bases and J gave up 3 bases; unmatched junction bases: 11. The CDR3 loop reads CSASISGATLYNEQFF. CDR3 sequence (DNA): TGCAGTGCTAGTATAAGCGGGGCGACCCTCTACAATGAGCAGTTCTTC.

This clonotype was recorded at least ten times. The chain joins TRBV5-1 to TRBJ2-7, with 8 bases fitting TRBD2. J gave up 9 bases and V 4 bases, and 15 bases lay outside the gene matches. The CDR3 is made up of 15 amino acids. In germline, CDR1 is SGHRS, CDR2 YFSETQ. The CDR3 sequence: CASSPPGGSFLWQYF. The CDR3 DNA reads as TGCGCCAGCAGCCCCCCGGGGGGGTCCTTCTTGTGGCAGTACTTC.